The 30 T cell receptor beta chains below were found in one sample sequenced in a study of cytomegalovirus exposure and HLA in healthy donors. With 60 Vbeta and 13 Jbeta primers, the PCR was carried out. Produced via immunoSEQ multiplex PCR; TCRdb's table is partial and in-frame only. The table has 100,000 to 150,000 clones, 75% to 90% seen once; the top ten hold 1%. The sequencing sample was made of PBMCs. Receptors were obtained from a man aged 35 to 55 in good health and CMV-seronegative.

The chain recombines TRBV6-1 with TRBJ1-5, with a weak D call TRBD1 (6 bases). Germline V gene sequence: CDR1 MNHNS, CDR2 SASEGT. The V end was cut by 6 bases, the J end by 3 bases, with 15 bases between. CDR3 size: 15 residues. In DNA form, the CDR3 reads TGTGCCAGCAGCCCAGTCCGGGACACCAATCAGCCCCAGCATTTT. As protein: CASSPVRDTNQPQHF.

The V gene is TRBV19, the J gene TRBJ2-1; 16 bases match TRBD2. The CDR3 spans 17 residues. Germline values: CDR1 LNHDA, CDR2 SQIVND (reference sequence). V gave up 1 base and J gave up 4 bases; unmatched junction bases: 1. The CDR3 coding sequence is TGTGCCAGTAGTATAGGGGGACTAGCGGGAGGGTACAATGAGCAGTTCTTC. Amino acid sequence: CASSIGGLAGGYNEQFF.

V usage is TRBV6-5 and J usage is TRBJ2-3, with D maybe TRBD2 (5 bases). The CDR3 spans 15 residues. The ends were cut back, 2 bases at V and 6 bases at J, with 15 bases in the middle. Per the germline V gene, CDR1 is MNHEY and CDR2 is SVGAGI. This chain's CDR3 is CASSYAGVLADTQYF. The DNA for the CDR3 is TGTGCCAGCAGTTACGCGGGCGTCTTGGCGGATACGCAGTATTTT.

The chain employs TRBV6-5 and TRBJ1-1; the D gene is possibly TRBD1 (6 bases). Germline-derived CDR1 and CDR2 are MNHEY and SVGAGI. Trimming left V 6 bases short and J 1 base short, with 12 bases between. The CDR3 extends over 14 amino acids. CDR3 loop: CASRFGQPNTEAFF. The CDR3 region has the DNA TGTGCCAGCAGATTTGGACAGCCGAACACTGAAGCTTTCTTT.

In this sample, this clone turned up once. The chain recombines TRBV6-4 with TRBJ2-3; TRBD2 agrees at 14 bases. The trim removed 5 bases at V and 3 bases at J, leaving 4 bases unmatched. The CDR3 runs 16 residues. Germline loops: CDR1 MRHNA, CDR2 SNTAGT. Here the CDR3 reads CASSSGTSGRTDTQYF. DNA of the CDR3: TGTGCCAGCAGTAGCGGGACTAGCGGGAGAACAGATACGCAGTATTTT.

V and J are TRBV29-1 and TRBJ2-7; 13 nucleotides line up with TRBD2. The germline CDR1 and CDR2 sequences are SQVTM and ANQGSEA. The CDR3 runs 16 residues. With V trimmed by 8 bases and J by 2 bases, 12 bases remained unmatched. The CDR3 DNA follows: TGCAGCATCCGTTCCCCGGGACTAGCGGGGACCTACGAGCAGTACTTC. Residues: CSIRSPGLAGTYEQYF.

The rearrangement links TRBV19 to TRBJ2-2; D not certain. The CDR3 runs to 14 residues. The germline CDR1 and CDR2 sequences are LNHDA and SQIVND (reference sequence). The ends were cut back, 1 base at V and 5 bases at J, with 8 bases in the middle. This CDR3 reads CASSIGLDTGELFF. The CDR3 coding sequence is TGTGCCAGTAGTATAGGACTGGATACCGGGGAGCTGTTTTTT. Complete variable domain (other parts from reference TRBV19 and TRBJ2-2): DGGITQSPKYLFRKEGQNVTLSCEQNLNHDAMYWYRQDPGQGLRLIYYSQIVNDFQKGDIAEGYSVSREKKESFPLTVTSAQKNPTAFYLCASSIGLDTGELFFGEGSRLTVL.

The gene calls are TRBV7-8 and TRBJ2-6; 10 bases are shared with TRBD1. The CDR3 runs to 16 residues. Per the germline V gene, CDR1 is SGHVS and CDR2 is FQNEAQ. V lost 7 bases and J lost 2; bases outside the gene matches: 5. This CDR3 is CASTLTGGAGANVLTF. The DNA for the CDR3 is TGTGCCAGCACATTGACAGGGGGCGCTGGGGCCAACGTCCTGACTTTC.

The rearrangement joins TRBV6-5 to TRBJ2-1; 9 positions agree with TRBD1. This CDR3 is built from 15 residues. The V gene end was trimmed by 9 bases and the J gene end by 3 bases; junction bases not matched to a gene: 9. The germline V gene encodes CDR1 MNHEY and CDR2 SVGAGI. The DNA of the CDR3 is TGTGCCAGACACCATCGGACAGGGGACTACAATGAGCAGTTCTTC. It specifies CARHHRTGDYNEQFF.

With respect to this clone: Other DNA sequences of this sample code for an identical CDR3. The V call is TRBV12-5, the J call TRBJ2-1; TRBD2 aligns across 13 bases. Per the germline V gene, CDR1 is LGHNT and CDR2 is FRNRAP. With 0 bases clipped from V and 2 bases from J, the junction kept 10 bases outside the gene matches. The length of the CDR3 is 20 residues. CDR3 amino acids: CASGLVEGGTSGVTYNEQFF. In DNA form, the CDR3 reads TGTGCTAGTGGTTTGGTAGAAGGGGGGACTAGCGGGGTAACCTACAATGAGCAGTTCTTC. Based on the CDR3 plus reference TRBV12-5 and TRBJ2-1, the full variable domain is DARVTQTPRHKVTEMGQEVTMRCQPILGHNTVFWYRQTMMQGLELLAYFRNRAPLDDSGMPKDRFSAEMPDATLATLKIQPSEPRDSAVYFCASGLVEGGTSGVTYNEQFFGPGTRLTVL.

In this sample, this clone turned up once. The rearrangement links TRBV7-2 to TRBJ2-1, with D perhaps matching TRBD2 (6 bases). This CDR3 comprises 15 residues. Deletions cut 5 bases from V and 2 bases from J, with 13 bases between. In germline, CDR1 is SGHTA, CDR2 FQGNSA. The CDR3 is CASSQGGGTYNEQFF. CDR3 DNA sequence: TGTGCCAGCAGCCAAGGTGGCGGGACCTACAATGAGCAGTTCTTC.

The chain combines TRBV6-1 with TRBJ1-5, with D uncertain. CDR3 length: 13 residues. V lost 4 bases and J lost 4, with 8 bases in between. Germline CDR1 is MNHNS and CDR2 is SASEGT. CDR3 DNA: TGTGCCAGCAGTGTATATGTGAATCAGCCCCAGCATTTT. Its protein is CASSVYVNQPQHF.

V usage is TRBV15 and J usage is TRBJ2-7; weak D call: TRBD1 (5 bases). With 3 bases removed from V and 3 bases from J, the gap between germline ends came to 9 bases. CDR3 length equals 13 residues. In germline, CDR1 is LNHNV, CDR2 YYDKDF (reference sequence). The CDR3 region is CATSRDTLYEQYF. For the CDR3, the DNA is TGTGCCACCAGCAGGGACACCCTCTACGAGCAGTACTTC.

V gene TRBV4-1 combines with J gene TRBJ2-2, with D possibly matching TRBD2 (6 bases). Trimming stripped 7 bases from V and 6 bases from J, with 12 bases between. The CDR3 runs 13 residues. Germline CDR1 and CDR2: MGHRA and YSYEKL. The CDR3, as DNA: TGCGCCAGCACGAGTGCGGGATCCGGGGAGCTGTTTTTT. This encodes CASTSAGSGELFF.

This CDR3 reads CASSRGSGSNQPQHF. The CDR3 nucleotides read TGCGCCAGCAGCAGGGGATCGGGTAGCAATCAGCCCCAGCATTTT. The chain joins TRBV5-1 to TRBJ1-5; D is possibly TRBD1 (5 bases). Germline values: CDR1 SGHRS, CDR2 YFSETQ. The V and J ends lost 4 bases and 0 bases respectively, with 11 bases between them. The CDR3 runs 15 residues.

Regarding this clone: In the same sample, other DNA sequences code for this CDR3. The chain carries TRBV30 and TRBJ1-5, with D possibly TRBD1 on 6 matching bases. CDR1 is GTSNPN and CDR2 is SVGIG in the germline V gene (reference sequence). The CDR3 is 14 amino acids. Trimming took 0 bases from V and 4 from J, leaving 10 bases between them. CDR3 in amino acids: CAWSVGQGNQPQHF. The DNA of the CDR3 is TGTGCCTGGAGTGTAGGGCAGGGGAATCAGCCCCAGCATTTT.

In DNA form, the CDR3 reads TGTGCCAGCAGCGTAGAGGGGGGGACGGCTTATGGCTACACCTTC. Translating gives CASSVEGGTAYGYTF. The chain couples TRBV9 to TRBJ1-2; perhaps TRBD1 as D (6 bases). V was clipped by 0 bases and J by 5 bases, with 14 bases between them. The germline CDR1 and CDR2 sequences are SGDLS and YYNGEE. The CDR3 contains 15 residues.

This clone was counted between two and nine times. The CDR3 DNA sequence: TGCGCCAGCAGTGATAGCCGCCTTTTCTACAATGAGCAGTTCTTC. Amino acid sequence: CASSDSRLFYNEQFF. The chain carries TRBV10-2 and TRBJ2-1; D unclear. V lost 3 bases to trimming and J lost 3 bases, with 12 bases between them. CDR3 length: 15 residues. The germline V gene encodes CDR1 WSHSY and CDR2 SAAADI.

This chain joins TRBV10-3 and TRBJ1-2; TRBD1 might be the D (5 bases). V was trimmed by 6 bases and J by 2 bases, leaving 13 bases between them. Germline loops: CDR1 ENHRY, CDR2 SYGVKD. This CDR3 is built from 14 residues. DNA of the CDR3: TGTGCCATCAGCCCCGGGGGGTCCAACTATGGCTACACCTTC. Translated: CAISPGGSNYGYTF.

The CDR3, as DNA: TGTGCCAGCAGTGCCCGGACAGATAGCAATCAGCCCCAGCATTTT. Translating gives CASSARTDSNQPQHF. The chain combines TRBV6-1 with TRBJ1-5; a weak D match, TRBD1 (6 bases). V lost 4 bases and J lost 0, with 10 bases in between. The CDR3 is 15 amino acids. The V gene's germline CDR1 is MNHNS and CDR2 SASEGT.

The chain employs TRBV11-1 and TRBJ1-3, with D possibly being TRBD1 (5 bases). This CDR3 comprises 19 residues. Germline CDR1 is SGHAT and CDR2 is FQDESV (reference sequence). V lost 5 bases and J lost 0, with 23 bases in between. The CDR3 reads CASSQLPIGASTSGNTIYF. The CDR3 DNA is TGTGCCAGCAGCCAACTTCCGATTGGGGCCAGCACCTCTGGAAACACCATATATTTT.

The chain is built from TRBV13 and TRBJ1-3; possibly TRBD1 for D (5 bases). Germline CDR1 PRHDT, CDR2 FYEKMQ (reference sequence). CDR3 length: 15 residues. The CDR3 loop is CASRRVGGSGNTIYF. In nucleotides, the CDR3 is TGTGCTTCCAGGAGGGTCGGGGGCTCTGGAAACACCATATATTTT.

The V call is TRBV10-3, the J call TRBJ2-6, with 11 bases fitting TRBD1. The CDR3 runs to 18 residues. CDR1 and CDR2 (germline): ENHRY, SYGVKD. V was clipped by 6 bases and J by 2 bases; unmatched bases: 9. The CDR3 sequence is CAISPGGDRGTGANVLTF. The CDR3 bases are TGTGCCATCAGCCCCGGGGGGGACAGGGGGACTGGGGCCAACGTCCTGACTTTC.

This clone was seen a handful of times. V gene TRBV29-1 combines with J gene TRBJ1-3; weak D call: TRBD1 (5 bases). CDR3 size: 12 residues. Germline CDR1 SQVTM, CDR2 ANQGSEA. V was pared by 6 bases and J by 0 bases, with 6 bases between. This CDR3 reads CSVTVSGNTIYF. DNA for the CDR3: TGCAGCGTGACAGTCTCTGGAAACACCATATATTTT.

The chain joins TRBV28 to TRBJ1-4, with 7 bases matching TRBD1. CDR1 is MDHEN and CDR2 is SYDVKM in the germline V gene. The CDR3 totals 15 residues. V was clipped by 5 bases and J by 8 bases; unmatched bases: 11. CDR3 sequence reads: CASSPGQALVEKLFF. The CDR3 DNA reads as TGTGCCAGCAGTCCTGGACAGGCTTTGGTAGAAAAACTGTTTTTT.

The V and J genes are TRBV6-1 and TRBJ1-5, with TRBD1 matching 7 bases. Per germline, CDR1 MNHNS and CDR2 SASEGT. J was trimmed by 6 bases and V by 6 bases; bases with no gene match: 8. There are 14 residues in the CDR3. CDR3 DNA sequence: TGTGCCAGCAGCCACAGGGGATCCGTTCAGCCCCAGCATTTT. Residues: CASSHRGSVQPQHF.

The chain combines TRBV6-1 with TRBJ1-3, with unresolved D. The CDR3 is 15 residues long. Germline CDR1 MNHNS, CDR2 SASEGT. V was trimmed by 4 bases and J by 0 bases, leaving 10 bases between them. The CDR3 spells CASSARGRSGNTIYF. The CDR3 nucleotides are TGTGCCAGCAGTGCCCGAGGCCGCTCTGGAAACACCATATATTTT.

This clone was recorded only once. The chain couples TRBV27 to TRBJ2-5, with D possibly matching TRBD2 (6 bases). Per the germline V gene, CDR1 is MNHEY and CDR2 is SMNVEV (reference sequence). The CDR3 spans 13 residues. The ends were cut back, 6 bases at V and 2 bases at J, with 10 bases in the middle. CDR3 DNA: TGTGCCAGCAGCAGAAGCGGGCAAGAGACCCAGTACTTC. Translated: CASSRSGQETQYF.

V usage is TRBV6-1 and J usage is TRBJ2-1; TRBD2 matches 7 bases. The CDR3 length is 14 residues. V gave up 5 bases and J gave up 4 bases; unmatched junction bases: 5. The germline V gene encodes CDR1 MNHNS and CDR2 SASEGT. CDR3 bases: TGTGCCAGCAGTCTGTCTAGCGGATACAATGAGCAGTTCTTC. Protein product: CASSLSSGYNEQFF.

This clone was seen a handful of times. CDR3 sequence (DNA): TGTGCCAGCAGCTTAGCAGGGGGCAAAGCACCCCTCCACTTT. This encodes CASSLAGGKAPLHF. This chain links TRBV7-8 with TRBJ1-6; 7 bases match TRBD1. The CDR3 runs 14 residues. V dropped 0 bases and J dropped 11; count of bases not matched to a gene: 4. Looked up from germline, CDR1 is SGHVS and CDR2 is FQNEAQ.